This T cell receptor beta chain was sequenced for a study of spatial heterogeneity in lung cancer (dated by TCRdb to the late 2010s). Turning to the overall study: Samples were obtained from fewer than 80 patients with early-stage, untreated non-small cell lung cancer from the lung TRACERx cohort. Follow-up PBMC samples were sequenced whenever the samples were available, and the median time to follow-up was roughly 2 years after resection. Beta-chain transcripts were consistently detected in greater numbers than alpha-chain transcripts, which likely reflects a higher abundance of beta-chain transcripts. In the raw uncorrected reads, each unique combination of TCR and UMI appeared more than ten times on average. TCR alpha and beta repertoires were quantitatively compared across multiple tumor regions, matched nontumor lung and blood in non-small cell lung cancer. Nonsynonymous mutation counts, determined by whole-exome sequencing of tumor tissue, were related to features of the TCR repertoire. Both alpha and beta chains were TCR-sequenced in roughly 200 tumor regions, roughly 70 matched nontumor lung samples and 55 to 60 PBMC samples obtained at surgery. The research as a whole found: Only around 15 patients were included in comparisons of baseline and follow-up blood repertoires. Additional single-cell paired TCR alpha and beta sequencing was considered necessary to confirm, at a functional level, the hypothesis that regional TCRs recognize regional mutations. Ubiquitous expanded tumor TCRs were detected in blood more often at tumor resection than at routine follow-up.

Library preparation employed 5' RACE. The sequencer was a NextSeq 500. In the TCR library protocol, a unique molecular identifier was attached to each TCR cDNA molecule so that PCR and sequencing errors could be corrected. The original pipeline was this. Decombinator tools were used for TCR identification, UMI-based error correction and CDR3 extraction. Expanded TCRs were defined as those above a frequency of 2 per 1,000, corresponding to the top 1% of the tumor frequency distribution. Each repertoire was subsampled 100 times to 5,000 TCRs, after which Renyi diversity was computed with the R vegan package. CDR3 similarity networks were constructed using string-kernel similarity of amino acid triplets, with links drawn between CDR3s whose pairwise similarity was above 0.82. TCRdb cleaned the public reads at Q25 with fastp, built clones with MiXCR and kept in-frame beta chains. Rows matching on CDR3 protein sequence are summarized as one entry with the most common DNA and genes. The V and J calls reflect TCRdb's pipeline rather than the authors' work. This sample has around 110,000 distinct CDR3 sequences in its table, and 12% of those were observed once. The ten largest clones represent roughly 17% of the sample.

Taken with the paper, the label for time point translates to: blood at routine non-recurrence follow-up after resection. Whole RNA extracted from tumor and nontumor lung tissue, or from cryopreserved PBMC samples, was used for TCR sequencing without cell sorting. Only patients for whom sufficient RNA was available from at least two tumor regions were selected for TCR sequencing. This clonotype appeared many times. The antigen this receptor binds is unknown. Qualities for individual bases were not recorded, and no much larger clone is one base off. CDR3 length: 13 amino acids, cysteine to phenylalanine. The retained sequence is limited to the CDR3, 39 bases, with the frame set at the first base. At the junction V is shortened by 0 bases and J by 4 bases, with 6 bases in between. Sequences SGHRS (CDR1) and YFSETQ (CDR2) are obtained from the germline V gene.

The specimen was PBMCs, collected at follow-up. The chain is assembled from TRBV5-1 and TRBJ2-3; perhaps TRBD2 is the D gene, with 5 bases matching. This receptor was obtained from a male donor with early-stage non-small cell lung cancer. The DNA sequence is TGCGCCAGCAGCTTGGCCGGGGCAGATACGCAGTATTTT. The encoded protein is CASSLAGADTQYF.